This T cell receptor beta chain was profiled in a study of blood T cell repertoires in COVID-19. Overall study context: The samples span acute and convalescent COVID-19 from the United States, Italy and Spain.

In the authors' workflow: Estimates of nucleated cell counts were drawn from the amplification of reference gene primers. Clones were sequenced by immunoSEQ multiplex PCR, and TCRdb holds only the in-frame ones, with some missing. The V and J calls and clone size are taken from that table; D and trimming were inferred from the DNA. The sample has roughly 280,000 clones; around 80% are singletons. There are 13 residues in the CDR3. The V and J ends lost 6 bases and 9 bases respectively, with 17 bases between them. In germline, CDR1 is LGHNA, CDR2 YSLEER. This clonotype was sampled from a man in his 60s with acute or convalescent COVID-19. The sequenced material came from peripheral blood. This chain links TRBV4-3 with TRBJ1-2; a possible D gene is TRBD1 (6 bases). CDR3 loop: CASSDYNRDSYTF. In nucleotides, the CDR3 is TGCGCCAGCAGTGACTACAACAGGGACAGCTACACCTTC.